This TCR beta chain was recovered during a study of shared clonotypes between healthy human individuals. This clone came up once. Antigen: not known. The deep-level immunoSEQ assay was used. The input for sorted-subset replicate PCRs was 200 ng DNA, 25,000 to 35,000 T cell genomes. Using immunoSEQ multiplex PCR, the repertoire was profiled, and TCRdb retains in-frame clones only, with some absent. The sample has fewer than 400,000 clones; about 74% are singletons. Overall study results and limits: Naive subsets typically showed greater estimated richness than memory subsets. Clonotypes which were not shared had lower generation probabilities than clonotypes that all four donors shared.

This CDR3 region has 15 residues. V gave up 4 bases and J gave up 9 bases, with 21 bases separating them. The germline CDR1 and CDR2 sequences are SNHLY and FYNNEI. What was sequenced was memory CD4+ T cells sorted from blood. Subset in this sample: CD45RA-negative fraction. The source is a man under 40 in good health. This chain connects TRBV2 to TRBJ2-5; tentative D call: TRBD1 (5 bases). In DNA, the CDR3 is TGTGCCAGCAGTGGGGTTGTCAGCCTACAGGAGTCCCAGTACTTC. Its protein product is CASSGVVSLQESQYF.